The sequence of this T cell receptor (beta chain) was determined in a study of beta chain features in type 1 diabetes. Study-level points and caveats: TCRB CDR3s from Type 1 diabetes patients were moderately but significantly shorter in all four CD4+ subsets. Fewer junction insertions and more nucleotide deletions appeared in type 1 diabetes patients.

A heparinised blood draw that averaged about 0.11 L was obtained once from each donor. A word on this clone: Its antigen is unidentified.

Germline trimming cut 3 bases from V and 0 bases from J; bases unmatched to any gene: 0. This CDR3 is built from 14 residues. CDR1 SGDLS and CDR2 YYNGEE come from the germline V gene. Isolated RNA was reverse transcribed in full, so expressed TCRB transcripts were sequenced. Only in-frame clones appear in the TCRdb table, and some are missing; sequencing was by immunoSEQ multiplex PCR. The sample carries approximately 270,000 clones, around 15% recorded once. This sequence originates from a man aged 30 to 45 with type 1 diabetes. This chain links TRBV9 with TRBJ2-1; 7 bases fit TRBD2. The sample comprised naive CD4+ T cells from blood. The CDR3: CASSASGSYNEQFF. CDR3 coding DNA: TGTGCCAGCAGCGCTAGCGGCTCCTACAATGAGCAGTTCTTC. The entire variable domain, with the rest obtained from reference TRBV9 and TRBJ2-1, is as follows: DSGVTQTPKHLITATGQRVTLRCSPRSGDLSVYWYQQSLDQGLQFLIQYYNGEERAKGNILERFSAQQFPDLHSELNLSSLELGDSALYFCASSASGSYNEQFFGPGTRLTVL.